This TCR beta chain was documented in a study of blood T cells in healthy people across ages (dated by TCRdb to about 2015). General notes on the study: In model experiments, roughly one uniquely barcoded TCR beta cDNA molecule per two T cells was captured by template switching. Age-related changes in TCR beta repertoire diversity were measured in the study by deep sequencing normalized with unique cDNA molecular identifiers. The donors were split into four age groups: young (average roughly 15 years), middle-aged (roughly 39), aged (roughly 60) and long-lived (about 82). To avoid experimental bias, donors of different ages were randomly spread across the sequencing lanes. For two donors (one aged 18 to 29 and one aged 80 or older), the study analyzed two additional independent replicas of 1 million unique cDNA reads from the same blood draw.

Study-wide conclusions, independent of this receptor: Estimates of total diversity based on one million sequenced T cells were regarded as lower bounds and as underestimates. As age increased, observed TCR beta diversity per million T cells dropped in a roughly linear way, and a significant reduction was already evident by age about 40. Compared with the aged group, more naive CD4+ T cells, fewer expanded clones and increased TCR diversity were shown by the long-lived group, suggesting age selection. A strong correlation was found between observed TCR beta diversity and the percentage of naive T cells measured by flow cytometry. Because profiling used bulk unsorted PBMCs, naive and antigen-experienced compartments could not be compared conclusively. Donor CMV infection status was unknown, potentially confounding age-related changes in expanded clonotypes.

The donors were under 40 Caucasian individuals from Russia, aged 6 to 90 years, who were systemically healthy. Roughly 9.5 milliliters of peripheral blood were drawn from each donor into EDTA-treated Vacutainer tubes. Ficoll-Paque density-gradient centrifugation was used to isolate PBMCs, with at least 6.5 million per sample. Total RNA was extracted from PBMCs with Trizol reagent, with at least 6 micrograms obtained per sample. Naive CD45RAhigh/CD27high T cell percentages were measured by flow cytometry on a PBMC aliquot from every donor. Measured from the cysteine to the phenylalanine, the CDR3 is 17 residues long. The kept DNA is CDR3 alone, 51 bases in frame from the first base. In the germline V gene, CDR1 corresponds to SGHVS and CDR2 to FNYEAQ. Trimming takes 3 bases off V and 7 bases off J; junction bases not matched to a gene: 12. Libraries were prepared through 5' RACE. TCRdb shows the sequencer as Illumina HiSeq 2500. A second PCR of about 6 to 12 cycles was performed with a sample-barcoded 5' primer and a J-beta primer mix. A unique molecular identifier was introduced onto each TCR beta cDNA molecule by a template-switch 5' adaptor carrying 12 random nucleotides. At least 3 million CDR3-containing paired-end reads were obtained from each sample. The Mint cDNA synthesis kit, primed by a TRBC-specific oligonucleotide, was used to synthesize first-strand cDNA from all RNA. After uracil-DNA glycosylase treatment, a first 18-cycle PCR used universal primers M1SS and BC2_uni_R on all cDNA. Turning to the authors' computational methods: Each sample was normalized by randomly selecting 1 million high-quality reads, each carrying a distinct molecular identifier. Instead of being binned into consensus sequences, reads that shared molecular identifiers were thrown out. MiTCR, set to a Q25 quality threshold and the strictest error-elimination algorithm, was used for CDR3 identification, clonotype clustering and error correction. Lower-bound total TCR beta diversity was estimated with a nonparametric unseen species model using Euler transformation. TCRdb ran its own pipeline on the public reads, namely fastp trimming at Q25 and MiXCR clone calling, and kept in-frame beta chains. Entries that share a CDR3 protein sequence are merged under the most common genes and DNA. The V and J calls here are based on TCRdb, not the publication. The sample table shows 550,000 to 750,000 distinct CDR3 sequences, and roughly 21% are seen once. 3.5% to 4% of the sample comes from the top ten.

This clonotype appeared a few times. Its specific antigen is unknown. Base-call qualities are not available, and no considerably larger clone is one nucleotide away. The sequence was collected from an older man in good health. This sequence uses TRBV7-6 and TRBJ2-1; 10 bases in the middle match TRBD1. The sequenced material came from blood. The CDR3 sequence is CASSLLAGTGVRNEQFF. The DNA reads as follows: TGTGCCAGCAGCTTGCTGGCCGGGACAGGGGTTAGGAATGAGCAGTTCTTC.